This is a list of T cell receptor beta chains from one sample in a study of early T cells in non-severe SARS-CoV-2 infection. TCRdb recomputed calls from the 5' RACE reads with MiXCR, one row per CDR3 protein. Of some 22,000 distinct CDR3 sequences listed, less than 5.5% are singletons. Sequencing used whole blood. The receptors originated from an adult who was a healthcare worker with PCR-confirmed SARS-CoV-2 infection or an uninfected control (not recorded which). Both conserved end residues are part of each CDR3. D genes are given only for firm matches. Expanded clones get a size class; other rows say once, few or many, or leave the size out.

D gene	V gene	CDR3 length	J gene	clone size	CDR3 protein	CDR3 DNA
TRBD1	TRBV6-1	19	TRBJ2-4	NA	CASREPDRGPTLAKNIQYF	TGTGCCAGCAGGGAACCCGACAGGGGTCCTACTCTAGCCAAAAACATTCAGTACTTC
NA	TRBV28	12	TRBJ2-3	many	CASSLGTDTQYF	TGTGCCAGCAGTCTAGGCACAGATACGCAGTATTTT
TRBD2	TRBV20-1	17	TRBJ2-3	many	CSARSPGLARHTDTQYF	TGCAGTGCTAGGTCGCCGGGACTAGCTAGACACACAGATACGCAGTATTTT
NA	TRBV7-9	14	TRBJ2-3	NA	CASSLVEGSNTQYF	TGTGCCAGCAGCTTAGTAGAAGGGTCTAACACGCAGTATTTT
TRBD1	TRBV11-2	13	TRBJ2-1	NA	CASSGTGRDEQFF	TGTGCCAGCAGCGGGACAGGGAGAGATGAGCAGTTCTTC
NA	TRBV20-1	14	TRBJ2-7	many	CSADSDQVPYEQYF	TGCAGTGCCGACTCAGACCAGGTTCCCTACGAGCAGTACTTC
TRBD1	TRBV29-1	15	TRBJ2-4	many	CSVEGGGQGTNIQYF	TGCAGCGTTGAGGGGGGTGGACAGGGAACAAACATTCAGTACTTC
TRBD1	TRBV10-2	17	TRBJ1-1	few	CASSERDRGLLETEAFF	TGCGCCAGCAGTGAGAGGGACAGGGGCTTGCTGGAGACTGAAGCTTTCTTT
TRBD1	TRBV12-3/TRBV12-4	15	TRBJ1-4	many	CASSPGTGGDEKLFF	TGTGCCAGCAGTCCAGGGACAGGGGGCGATGAAAAACTGTTTTTT
TRBD2	TRBV18	15	TRBJ2-5	NA	CASSPPAGGQETQYF	TGTGCCAGCTCACCCCCCGCGGGGGGACAAGAGACCCAGTACTTC
NA	TRBV6-2/TRBV6-3	17	TRBJ2-7	few	CASSSPLGRQNGNEQYF	TGTGCCAGCAGCTCCCCCCTGGGCAGACAAAACGGGAACGAGCAGTACTTC
NA	TRBV11-3	14	TRBJ1-3	few	CASSLGGSGNTIYF	TGTGCCAGCAGTTTGGGAGGCTCTGGAAACACCATATATTTT
NA	TRBV4-2	16	TRBJ2-7	NA	CASSQVGQEPSYEQYF	TGTGCCAGCAGCCAAGTGGGGCAGGAGCCCTCCTACGAGCAGTACTTC
NA	TRBV5-1	17	TRBJ1-1	many	CASSVRGMRGVNTEAFF	TGCGCCAGCAGTGTGAGGGGGATGAGGGGCGTGAACACTGAAGCTTTCTTT
NA	TRBV14	15	TRBJ2-3	few	CASSPRTLSTDTQYF	TGTGCCAGCAGCCCCAGGACACTTAGCACAGATACGCAGTATTTT
TRBD1	TRBV11-2	15	TRBJ2-3	many	CASSPGQGLTDTQYF	TGTGCCAGCAGCCCCGGACAGGGGCTAACAGATACGCAGTATTTT
NA	TRBV19	14	TRBJ1-5	few	CASREPGLGQPQHF	TGTGCCAGTAGAGAGCCGGGTTTGGGTCAGCCCCAGCATTTT
TRBD1	TRBV7-2	14	TRBJ2-7	medium-sized	CASSPRTGRYEQYF	TGTGCCAGCAGCCCGCGGACAGGGCGCTACGAGCAGTACTTC
NA	TRBV7-8	13	TRBJ1-1	medium-sized	CASSPYRDTEAFF	TGTGCCAGCAGCCCATACAGGGACACTGAAGCTTTCTTT
NA	TRBV20-1	13	TRBJ1-5	many	CSASRGSNQPQHF	TGCAGTGCTAGTAGGGGTAGCAATCAGCCCCAGCATTTT
NA	TRBV5-1	15	TRBJ2-6	many	CASSLRVSGANVLTF	TGCGCCAGCAGCTTGAGAGTCTCTGGGGCCAACGTCCTGACTTTC
TRBD1	TRBV12-3/TRBV12-4	15	TRBJ1-5	few	CASSARQGMAQPQHF	TGTGCCAGCAGTGCCCGACAGGGAATGGCACAGCCCCAGCATTTT
TRBD2	TRBV7-3	14	TRBJ2-1	few	CASSFGLAGSEQFF	TGTGCCAGCAGCTTCGGACTAGCGGGGTCTGAGCAGTTCTTC
NA	TRBV3-1	15	TRBJ1-2	few	CASSQGPGIDYGYTF	TGTGCCAGCAGCCAAGGGCCAGGGATTGACTATGGCTACACCTTC
TRBD1	TRBV5-4	15	TRBJ1-4	NA	CASSSNRGANEKLFF	TGTGCCAGCAGCTCAAACAGGGGCGCCAATGAAAAACTGTTTTTT